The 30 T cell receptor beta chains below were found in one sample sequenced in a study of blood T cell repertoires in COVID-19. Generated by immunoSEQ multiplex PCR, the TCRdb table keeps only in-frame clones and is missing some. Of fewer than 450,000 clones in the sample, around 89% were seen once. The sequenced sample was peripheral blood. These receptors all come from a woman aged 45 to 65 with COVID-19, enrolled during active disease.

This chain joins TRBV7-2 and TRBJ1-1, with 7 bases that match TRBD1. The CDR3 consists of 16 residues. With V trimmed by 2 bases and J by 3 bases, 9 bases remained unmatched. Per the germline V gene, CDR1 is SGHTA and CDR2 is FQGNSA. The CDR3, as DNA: TGTGCCAGCAGCTTATTGGGTGCAGGGGGAGACACTGAAGCTTTCTTT. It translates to CASSLLGAGGDTEAFF.

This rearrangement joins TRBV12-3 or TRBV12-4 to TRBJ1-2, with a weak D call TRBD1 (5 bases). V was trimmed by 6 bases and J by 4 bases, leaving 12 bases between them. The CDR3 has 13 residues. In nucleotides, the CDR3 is TGTGCCAGCAGGGTAGGCGGGACCTATGGCTACACCTTC. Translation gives CASRVGGTYGYTF.

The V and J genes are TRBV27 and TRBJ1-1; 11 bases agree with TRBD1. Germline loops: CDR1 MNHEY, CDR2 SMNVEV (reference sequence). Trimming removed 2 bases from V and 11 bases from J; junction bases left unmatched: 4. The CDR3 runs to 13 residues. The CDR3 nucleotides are TGTGCCAGCAGTTTAGGGACAGGGGGTTCTGCTTTCTTT. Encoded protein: CASSLGTGGSAFF.

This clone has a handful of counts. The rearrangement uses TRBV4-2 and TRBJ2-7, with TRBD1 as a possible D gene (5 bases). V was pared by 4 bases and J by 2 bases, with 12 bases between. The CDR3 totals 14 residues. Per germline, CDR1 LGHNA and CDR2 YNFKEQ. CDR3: CASSPLKGPYEQYF. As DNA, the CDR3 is TGTGCCAGCAGCCCCCTTAAGGGGCCCTACGAGCAGTACTTC.

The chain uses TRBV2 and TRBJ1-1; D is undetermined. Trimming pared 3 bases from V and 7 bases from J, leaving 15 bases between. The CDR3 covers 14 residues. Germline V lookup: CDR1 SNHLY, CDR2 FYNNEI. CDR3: CASSENRGMVEAFF. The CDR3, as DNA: TGTGCCAGCAGTGAGAATAGAGGGATGGTTGAAGCTTTCTTT.

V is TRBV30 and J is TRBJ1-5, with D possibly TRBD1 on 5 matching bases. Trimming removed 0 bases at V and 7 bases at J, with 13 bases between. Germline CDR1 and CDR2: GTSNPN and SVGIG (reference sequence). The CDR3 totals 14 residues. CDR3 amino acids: CAWSVEGAGQPQHF. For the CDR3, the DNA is TGTGCCTGGAGTGTAGAAGGGGCCGGCCAGCCCCAGCATTTT. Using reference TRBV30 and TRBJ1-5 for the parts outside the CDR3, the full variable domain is SQTIHQWPATLVQPVGSPLSLECTVEGTSNPNLYWYRQAAGRGLQLLFYSVGIGQISSEVPQNLSASRPQDRQFILSSKKLLLSDSGFYLCAWSVEGAGQPQHFGDGTRLSIL.

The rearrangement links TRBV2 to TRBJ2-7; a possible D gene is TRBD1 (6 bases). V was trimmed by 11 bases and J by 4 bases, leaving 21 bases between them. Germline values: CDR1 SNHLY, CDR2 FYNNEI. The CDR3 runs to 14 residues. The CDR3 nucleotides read TGTGCCTCAGGGGATGGGACGCCCCCTTACGAGCAGTACTTC. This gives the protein CASGDGTPPYEQYF.

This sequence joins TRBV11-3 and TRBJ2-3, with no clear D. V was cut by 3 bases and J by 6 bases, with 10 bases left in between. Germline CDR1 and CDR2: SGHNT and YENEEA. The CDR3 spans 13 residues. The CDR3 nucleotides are TGTGCCAGCAGCTTGATTTCGGTGGATACGCAGTATTTT. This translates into CASSLISVDTQYF. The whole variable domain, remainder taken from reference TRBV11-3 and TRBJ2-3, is EAGVVQSPRYKIIEKKQPVAFWCNPISGHNTLYWYLQNLGQGPELLIRYENEEAVDDSQLPKDRFSAERLKGVDSTLKIQPAELGDSAVYLCASSLISVDTQYFGPGTRLTVL.

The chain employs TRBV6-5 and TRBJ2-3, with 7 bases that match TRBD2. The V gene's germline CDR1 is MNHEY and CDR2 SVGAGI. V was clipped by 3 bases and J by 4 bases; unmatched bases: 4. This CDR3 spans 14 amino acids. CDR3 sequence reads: CASSYGLVADTQYF. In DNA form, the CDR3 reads TGTGCCAGCAGTTATGGACTAGTGGCAGATACGCAGTATTTT.

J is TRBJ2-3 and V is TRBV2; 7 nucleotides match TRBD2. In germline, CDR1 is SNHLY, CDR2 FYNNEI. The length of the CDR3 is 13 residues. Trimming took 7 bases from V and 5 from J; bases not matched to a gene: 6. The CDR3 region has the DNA TGTGCCAGCAACGACGGGGGGAAAGATACGCAGTATTTT. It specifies CASNDGGKDTQYF. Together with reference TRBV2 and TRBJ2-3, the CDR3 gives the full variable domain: EPEVTQTPSHQVTQMGQEVILRCVPISNHLYFYWYRQILGQKVEFLVSFYNNEISEKSEIFDDQFSVERPDGSNFTLKIRSTKLEDSAMYFCASNDGGKDTQYFGPGTRLTVL.

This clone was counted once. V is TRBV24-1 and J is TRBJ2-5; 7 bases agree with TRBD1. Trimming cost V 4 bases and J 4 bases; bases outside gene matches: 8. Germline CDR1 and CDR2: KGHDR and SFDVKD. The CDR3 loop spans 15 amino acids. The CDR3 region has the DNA TGTGCCACCAGTGACGCTAGACAGGGAGTAGAGACCCAGTACTTC. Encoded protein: CATSDARQGVETQYF.

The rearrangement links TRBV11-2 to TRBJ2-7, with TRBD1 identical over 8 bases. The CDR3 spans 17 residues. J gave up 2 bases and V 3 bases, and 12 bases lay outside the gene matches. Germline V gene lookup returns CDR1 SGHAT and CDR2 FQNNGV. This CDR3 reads CASSFLSGTGLTYEQYF. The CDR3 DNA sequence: TGTGCCAGCAGCTTTCTCTCCGGGACAGGACTTACCTACGAGCAGTACTTC.

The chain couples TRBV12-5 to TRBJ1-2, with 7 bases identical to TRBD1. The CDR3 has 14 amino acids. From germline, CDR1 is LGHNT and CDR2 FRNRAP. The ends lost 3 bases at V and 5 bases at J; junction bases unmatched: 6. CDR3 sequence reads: CASGFAATGYGYTF. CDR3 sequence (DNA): TGTGCTAGTGGTTTCGCCGCGACAGGGTATGGCTACACCTTC.

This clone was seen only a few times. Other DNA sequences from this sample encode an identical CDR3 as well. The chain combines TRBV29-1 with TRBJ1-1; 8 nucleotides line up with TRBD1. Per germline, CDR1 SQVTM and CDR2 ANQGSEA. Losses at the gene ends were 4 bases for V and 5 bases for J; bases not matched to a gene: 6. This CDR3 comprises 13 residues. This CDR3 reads CSVADRGGTEAFF. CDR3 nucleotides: TGCAGCGTTGCAGACAGGGGAGGGACTGAAGCTTTCTTT.

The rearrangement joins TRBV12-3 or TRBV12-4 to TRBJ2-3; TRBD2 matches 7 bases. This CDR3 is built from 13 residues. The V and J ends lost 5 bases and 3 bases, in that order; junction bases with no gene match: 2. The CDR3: CASSPRGTDTQYF. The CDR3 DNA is TGTGCCAGCAGTCCGCGGGGGACAGATACGCAGTATTTT.

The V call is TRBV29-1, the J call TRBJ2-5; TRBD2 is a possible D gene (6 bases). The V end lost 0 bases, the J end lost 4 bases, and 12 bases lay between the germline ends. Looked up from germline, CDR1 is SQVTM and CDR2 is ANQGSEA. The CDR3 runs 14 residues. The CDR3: CSVEDGVGGETQYF. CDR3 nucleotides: TGCAGCGTTGAAGATGGGGTGGGGGGAGAGACCCAGTACTTC.

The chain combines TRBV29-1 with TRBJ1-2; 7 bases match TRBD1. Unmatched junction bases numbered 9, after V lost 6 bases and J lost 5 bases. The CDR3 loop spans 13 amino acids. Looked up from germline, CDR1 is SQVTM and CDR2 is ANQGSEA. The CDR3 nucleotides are TGCAGCGTCCCTCCCCGGGACAGTTATGGCTACACCTTC. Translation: CSVPPRDSYGYTF.

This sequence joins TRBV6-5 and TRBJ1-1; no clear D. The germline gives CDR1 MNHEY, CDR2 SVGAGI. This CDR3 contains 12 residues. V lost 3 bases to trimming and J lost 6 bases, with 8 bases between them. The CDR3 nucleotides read TGTGCCAGCAGTTATCAGGCCGCTGAAGCTTTCTTT. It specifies CASSYQAAEAFF.

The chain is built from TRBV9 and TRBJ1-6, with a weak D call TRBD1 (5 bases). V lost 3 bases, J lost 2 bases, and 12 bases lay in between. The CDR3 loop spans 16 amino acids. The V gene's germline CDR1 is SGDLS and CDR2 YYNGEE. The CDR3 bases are TGTGCCAGCAGCGCCCAGGGTTCGCCCTATAATTCACCCCTCCACTTT. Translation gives CASSAQGSPYNSPLHF.

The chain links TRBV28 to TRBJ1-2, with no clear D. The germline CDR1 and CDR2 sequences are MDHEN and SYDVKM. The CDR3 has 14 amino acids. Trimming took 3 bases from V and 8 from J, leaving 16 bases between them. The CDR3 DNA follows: TGTGCCAGCAGTTTGCCCGCCGAACCTCGGGGCTACACCTTC. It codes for CASSLPAEPRGYTF.

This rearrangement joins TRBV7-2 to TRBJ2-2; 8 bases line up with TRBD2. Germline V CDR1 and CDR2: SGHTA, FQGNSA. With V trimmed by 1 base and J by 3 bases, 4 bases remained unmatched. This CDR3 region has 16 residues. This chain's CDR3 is CASSLDATSDTGELFF. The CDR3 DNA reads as TGTGCCAGCAGCTTAGACGCGACTAGCGACACCGGGGAGCTGTTTTTT. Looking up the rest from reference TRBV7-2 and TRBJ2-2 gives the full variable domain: GAGVSQSPSNKVTEKGKDVELRCDPISGHTALYWYRQSLGQGLEFLIYFQGNSAPDKSGLPSDRFSAERTGGSVSTLTIQRTQQEDSAVYLCASSLDATSDTGELFFGEGSRLTVL.

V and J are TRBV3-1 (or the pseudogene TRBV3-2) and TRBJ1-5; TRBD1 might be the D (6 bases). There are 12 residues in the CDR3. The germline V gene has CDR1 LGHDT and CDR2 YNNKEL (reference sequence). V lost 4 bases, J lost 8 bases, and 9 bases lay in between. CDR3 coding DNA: TGTGCCAGCAGCCTAGGGGGGGAGCCCCAGCATTTT. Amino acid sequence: CASSLGGEPQHF.

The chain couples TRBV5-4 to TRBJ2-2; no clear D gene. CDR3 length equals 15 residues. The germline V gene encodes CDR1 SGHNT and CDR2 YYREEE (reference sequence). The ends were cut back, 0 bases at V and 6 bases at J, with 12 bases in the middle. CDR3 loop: CASSLVSTPPGELFF. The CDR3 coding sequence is TGTGCCAGCAGCTTGGTGTCTACCCCCCCCGGGGAGCTGTTTTTT.

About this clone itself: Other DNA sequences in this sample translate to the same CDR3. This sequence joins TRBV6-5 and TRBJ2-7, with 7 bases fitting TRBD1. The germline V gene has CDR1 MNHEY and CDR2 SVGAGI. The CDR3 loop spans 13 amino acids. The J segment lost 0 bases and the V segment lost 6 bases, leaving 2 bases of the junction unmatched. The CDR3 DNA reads TGTGCCAGCAGGAGGGACAGCTCCTACGAGCAGTACTTC. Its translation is CASRRDSSYEQYF.

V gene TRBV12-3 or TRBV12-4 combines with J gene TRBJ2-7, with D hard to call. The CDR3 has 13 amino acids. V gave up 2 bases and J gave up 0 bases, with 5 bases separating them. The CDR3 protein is CASSLSASYEQYF. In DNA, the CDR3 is TGTGCCAGCAGTTTAAGCGCCTCCTACGAGCAGTACTTC.

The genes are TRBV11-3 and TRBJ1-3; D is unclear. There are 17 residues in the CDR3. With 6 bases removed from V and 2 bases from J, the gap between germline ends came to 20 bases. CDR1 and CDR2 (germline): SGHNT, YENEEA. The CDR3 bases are TGTGCCAGCAGTTGTCCGGAGGGAGGCGCAACTGGAAACACCATATATTTT. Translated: CASSCPEGGATGNTIYF.

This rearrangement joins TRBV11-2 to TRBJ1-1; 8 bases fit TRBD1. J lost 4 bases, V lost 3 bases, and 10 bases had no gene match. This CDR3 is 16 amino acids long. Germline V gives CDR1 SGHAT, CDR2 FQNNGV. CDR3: CASSFGQGEIRTEAFF. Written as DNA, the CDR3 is TGTGCCAGCAGCTTTGGACAGGGTGAGATACGCACTGAAGCTTTCTTT.

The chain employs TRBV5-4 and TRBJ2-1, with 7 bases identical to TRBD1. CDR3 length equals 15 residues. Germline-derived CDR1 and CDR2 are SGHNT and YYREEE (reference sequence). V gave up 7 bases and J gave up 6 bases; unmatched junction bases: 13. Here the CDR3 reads CASGSDRVASNEQFF. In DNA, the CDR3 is TGTGCCAGCGGGTCCGACAGGGTGGCTTCCAATGAGCAGTTCTTC.

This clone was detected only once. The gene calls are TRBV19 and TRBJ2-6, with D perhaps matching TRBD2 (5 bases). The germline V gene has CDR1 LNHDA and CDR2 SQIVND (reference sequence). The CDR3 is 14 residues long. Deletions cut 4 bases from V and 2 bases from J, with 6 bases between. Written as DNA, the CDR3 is TGTGCCAGTAGTACGGGGACTGGGGCCAACGTCCTGACTTTC. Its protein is CASSTGTGANVLTF.

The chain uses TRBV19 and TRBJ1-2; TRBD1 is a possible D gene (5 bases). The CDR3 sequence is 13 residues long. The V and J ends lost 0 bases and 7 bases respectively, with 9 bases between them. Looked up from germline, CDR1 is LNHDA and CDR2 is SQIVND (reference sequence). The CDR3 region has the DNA TGTGCCAGTAGTATAGACAGGGTCGGTGGCTACACCTTC. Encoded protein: CASSIDRVGGYTF.